This T cell receptor (beta chain) was retrieved from a study of blood T cell repertoires in COVID-19. Study summary: Collection of acute and convalescent COVID-19 samples took place in the United States, Italy and Spain.

In the authors' workflow: Amplification of reference gene primers was used by the study to estimate nucleated cell counts. TCRdb's table, derived via immunoSEQ multiplex PCR, lists solely in-frame clones and lacks some. V, J and clone size are those of that table, while D and trimming were read from the DNA. This table holds about 64,000 clones, 75% to 85% found once. The CDR3 consists of 14 residues. The sequence was obtained from a woman aged 55-75 years with acute or convalescent COVID-19. Sequencing was performed on peripheral blood. V is TRBV21-1 and J is TRBJ2-7; TRBD2 reflects the table's D call only, with no check against the DNA. TRBV21-1 is shown as a pseudogene. CDR3 sequence (DNA): TGTGCCAGCAGCAAGGAAGCGAGGGCCTACGAGCAGTACTTC. Its translation: CASSKEARAYEQYF.